The clone carrying this T cell receptor (beta chain) appeared a single time. Its antigen is unidentified. This sample stems from a study of T cell responses to AZD1222 COVID-19 vaccine. Study-wide results and limits: Repertoire sampling was restricted to post-peak T cell response timepoints. Baseline seropositivity characterized only six AZD1222 recipients. Females made up more of the donors, who were largely white British, and clonal diversity may have come out too low. The study reported that nearly half of spike-specific TCRs target unmutated variant regions.

Some clones are missing from TCRdb's copy, which holds only in-frame ones; the method was immunoSEQ multiplex PCR. The sample has 150,000 or so clones; 70% to 90% are singletons. Germline V gives CDR1 MNHEY, CDR2 SVGAGI. CDR3 size: 13 residues. The V and J ends lost 6 bases and 6 bases respectively, with 11 bases between them. The receptor's source is an adult who had recovered from COVID-19. V and J are TRBV6-5 and TRBJ1-4; D may be TRBD1 (5 bases). Material: peripheral blood, obtained after recovery from COVID-19. CDR3 coding DNA: TGTGCCAGCAGGACAGTCGCGGATGAAAAACTGTTTTTT. It translates to CASRTVADEKLFF.